A single sample gave rise to the 16 T cell receptor beta chains below, sequenced in a study of T cell clonality in common variable immunodeficiency. The data were produced by immunoSEQ multiplex PCR, yet TCRdb's version contains in-frame clones alone and is incomplete. The table records around 42,000 clones without singletons, the ten largest covering 2.5% to 3%. The sequenced sample was peripheral blood mononuclear cells. The source is a person between 18 and 75 years old in good health.

This clone has at least ten counts. The read ends 3 residues early relative to the CDR3; the germline J gene fills the gap. This chain joins TRBV15 and TRBJ2-7, with D possibly TRBD2 on 5 matching bases. Germline V gives CDR1 LNHNV, CDR2 YYDKDF (reference sequence). V was clipped by 0 bases and J by 1 base, with 10 bases between them. This CDR3 comprises 15 residues. The CDR3 bases that were read are TGTGCCACCAGCAGAGACCGACTATCTTCCTACGAG. It codes for CATSRDRLSSYE. The whole CDR3 sequence is CATSRDRLSSYEQYF.

This clone was seen a handful of times. The CDR3 extends 3 residues past the end of the read, so its final part is completed from the germline J gene. The chain combines TRBV11-2 with TRBJ2-4; 9 bases are shared with TRBD2. The CDR3 runs to 14 residues. V lost 5 bases, J lost 6 bases, and 5 bases stayed unmatched. Germline V lookup: CDR1 SGHAT, CDR2 FQNNGV. The CDR3 protein is CASSPLAGVNIQYF. The CDR3 bases that were read are TGTGCCAGCAGCCCTTTAGCGGGAGTAAACATT.

This clone was recorded at least ten times. The read ends 3 residues early relative to the CDR3; the germline J gene fills the gap. J is TRBJ2-3 and V is TRBV19; 7 bases align to TRBD2. V lost 3 bases and J lost 0; bases outside the gene matches: 9. The CDR3 extends over 17 amino acids. The germline CDR1 and CDR2 sequences are LNHDA and SQIVND (reference sequence). The CDR3 region is CASSIGLVGSSTDTQYF. The sequenced part of the CDR3 DNA is TGTGCCAGTAGTATCGGACTAGTCGGGTCGAGCACAGATACG.

Ten or more counts support this clone. The sequence runs out 3 residues before the end of the CDR3; the remainder is reconstructed from the germline J gene. The V and J genes are TRBV7-8 and TRBJ1-2; D not certain. The CDR3 runs 16 residues. Trimming left V 1 base short and J 6 bases short, with 18 bases between. The germline V gene has CDR1 SGHVS and CDR2 FQNEAQ. CDR3 DNA (partial): TGTGCCAGCAGCTTAGGGTTGGGCGGGTCATTTGATGGC. Protein: CASSLGLGGSFDG. The whole CDR3 reads CASSLGLGGSFDGYTF.

This clone was picked up a small number of times. The read stops 3 residues short of the end of the CDR3; the missing end is completed from the germline J gene. The chain is built from TRBV7-9 and TRBJ1-2, with D perhaps TRBD1 (6 bases). Germline lookup yields CDR1 SEHNR and CDR2 FQNEAQ (reference sequence). The CDR3 spans 13 residues. The CDR3 bases that were read are TGTGCCAGCAGCCCGCGGGGGCGGTACGAC. Translating gives CASSPRGRYD. The whole CDR3 region reads CASSPRGRYDYTF.

In its sample, this clone was seen many times. Read coverage stops 3 residues before the CDR3 terminus; the germline J gene supplies the remainder. This chain uses TRBV29-1 with TRBJ1-4; unclear D gene. Trimming took 2 bases from V and 3 from J, leaving 7 bases between them. Germline CDR1 and CDR2: SQVTM and ANQGSEA. This CDR3 is built from 13 residues. The DNA read from the CDR3 is TGCAGCGTTGAAAGGGTGCCTAATGAAAAA. Translation gives CSVERVPNEK. The entire CDR3 is CSVERVPNEKLFF.

This clone was seen ten or more times. The read falls 3 residues short of the CDR3 end, and the missing part is taken from the germline J gene. V and J are TRBV19 and TRBJ1-1; the D gene is possibly TRBD1 (5 bases). V lost 5 bases and J lost 6, with 19 bases in between. Germline-derived CDR1 and CDR2 are LNHDA and SQIVND (reference sequence). This CDR3 has 15 residues. The CDR3 is CASSFSLRGGAEAFF. CDR3 DNA (partial): TGTGCCAGTAGTTTTTCCCTGAGGGGTGGAGCTGAA.

Only a few counts were recorded for this clone. The CDR3 goes on 3 residues after the read ends, and that part is filled in from the germline J gene. The chain is built from TRBV18 and TRBJ2-3; D perhaps matches TRBD1 (5 bases). The CDR3 is 13 residues long. Germline assignment: CDR1 KGHSH and CDR2 LQKENI. The DNA read from the CDR3 is TGTGCCAGCTCGCTCCAGGGCCAAGAGACG. Translation gives CASSLQGQET. The whole CDR3 sequence reads CASSLQGQETQYF.

This clone has a count of ten or more. The read falls 3 residues short of the CDR3 end, and the missing part is taken from the germline J gene. This chain uses TRBV19 with TRBJ2-2, with D possibly matching TRBD1 (5 bases). CDR1 is LNHDA, CDR2 SQIVND, per germline (reference sequence). Trimming removed 7 bases at V and 2 bases at J, with 14 bases between. The CDR3 is made up of 15 amino acids. The covered CDR3 bases are TGTGCCAGTACCCAGGGTTTAACCAACACCGGGGAG. Translating gives CASTQGLTNTGE. Given in full, the CDR3 is CASTQGLTNTGELFF.

This clone occurred a few times. Sequencing ends 3 residues short of the CDR3 end; the germline J gene provides the rest. The chain recombines TRBV5-1 with TRBJ2-1, with D maybe TRBD2 (6 bases). This CDR3 comprises 15 residues. CDR1 and CDR2 from the germline V gene are SGHRS and YFSETQ. V was pared by 4 bases and J by 3 bases, with 14 bases between. The CDR3 loop reads CASSQAGTDYNEQFF. The sequenced part of the CDR3 DNA is TGCGCCAGCAGCCAGGCCGGGACTGACTACAATGAG.

This clone has only a few counts. The read terminates 3 residues ahead of where the CDR3 ends, so the germline J gene completes it. The chain combines TRBV18 with TRBJ1-2; the D is unclear. The CDR3 contains 17 residues. Germline-derived CDR1 and CDR2 are KGHSH and LQKENI. The sequenced CDR3 bases are TGTGCCAGCTCCCTGAAGGGCTCGACTAGCGGATACAATGAC. Protein: CASSLKGSTSGYND. The whole CDR3 region reads CASSLKGSTSGYNDYTF.

Many counts were recorded for this clone. The CDR3 loop is CASSYQPTSGRQETQYF. Incomplete CDR3 DNA: TGTGCCAGTAGCTATCAACCGACTAGCGGGAGACAAGAGACC. This chain links TRBV19 with TRBJ2-5; 12 bases agree with TRBD2. Read data end 3 residues before the CDR3 end; the end is taken from the germline J gene. Per the germline V gene, CDR1 is LNHDA and CDR2 is SQIVND (reference sequence). This CDR3 region has 17 residues. V shed 6 bases and J 2 bases; nucleotides not matched to a gene: 10.

This clone has ten or more counts. The sequenced fragment ends 3 residues before the CDR3 boundary, so the rest is inferred from the germline J gene. The chain couples TRBV12-3 or TRBV12-4 to TRBJ2-4; TRBD1 aligns across 7 bases. After removal of 6 bases from V and 0 bases from J, the junction contained 8 bases not matched to a gene. This CDR3 is built from 16 residues. CDR3 DNA, as far as it was read: TGTGCCAGCAGCCCCGGACAGGCCCTAGCCAAAAACATT. Its translation: CASSPGQALAKNI. In full, the CDR3 reads CASSPGQALAKNIQYF.

This clone was found a few times. The read ends 3 residues early relative to the CDR3; the germline J gene fills the gap. V usage is TRBV11-3 and J usage is TRBJ1-1; D unclear. V lost 5 bases and J lost 4, with 11 bases in between. Germline V CDR1 and CDR2: SGHNT, YENEEA. The CDR3 contains 13 residues. The CDR3 bases that were read are TGTGCCAGCAGCACCGGTGAGCTCACTGAA. It specifies CASSTGELTE. The complete CDR3 reads CASSTGELTEAFF. Full variable domain (rest looked up from reference TRBV11-3 and TRBJ1-1): EAGVVQSPRYKIIEKKQPVAFWCNPISGHNTLYWYLQNLGQGPELLIRYENEEAVDDSQLPKDRFSAERLKGVDSTLKIQPAELGDSAVYLCASSTGELTEAFFGQGTRLTVV.

Worth noting for this clone: The CDR3 extends 3 residues past the end of the read, so its final part is completed from the germline J gene. The rearrangement links TRBV19 to TRBJ1-2, with D unclear. The CDR3 length is 11 residues. The germline V gene has CDR1 LNHDA and CDR2 SQIVND (reference sequence). This chain's CDR3 is CASSNPYDYTF. The CDR3 DNA, read in part, is TGTGCCAGTAGCAACCCCTACGAC.

This clone was recorded many times. Read coverage stops 3 residues before the CDR3 terminus; the germline J gene supplies the remainder. V and J are TRBV2 and TRBJ2-3; D perhaps matches TRBD2 (6 bases). The CDR3 is made up of 12 amino acids. Deletions cut 8 bases from V and 3 bases from J, with 9 bases between. CDR1 and CDR2 (germline): SNHLY, FYNNEI. The CDR3 protein is CASLLATDTQYF. CDR3 bases read: TGTGCCAGCTTACTAGCAACAGATACG.